These 32 T cell receptor beta chains originate from one sample sequenced in a study of shared clonotypes between healthy human individuals. The repertoire was sequenced with immunoSEQ multiplex PCR; TCRdb's copy has only in-frame clones and lacks some. The sample contains some 2,000,000 clones, almost 96% of which appear only once. The sequenced sample consisted of naive CD4+ T cells sorted from blood. Subset denoted: CD45RA+ positively selected. The receptors here all came from a man younger than 35 in good health.

As for this clone: Other DNA sequences within the sample encode an identical CDR3. This chain uses TRBV4-1 with TRBJ1-4, with D perhaps TRBD1 (6 bases). Trimming stripped 1 base from V and 4 bases from J, with 13 bases between. The CDR3 runs 16 residues. Germline V gene data show CDR1 as MGHRA and CDR2 as YSYEKL. The CDR3 region has the DNA TGCGCCAGCAGCCAAGGGGGGGGGCGGTATAATGAAAAACTGTTTTTT. It yields the protein CASSQGGGRYNEKLFF.

The V gene is TRBV2, the J gene TRBJ2-7, with 7 bases lining up with TRBD2. J lost 1 base, V lost 8 bases, and 23 bases had no gene match. The CDR3 is 19 residues long. Germline CDR1 reads SNHLY; CDR2 reads FYNNEI. The CDR3 nucleotides are TGTGCCAGCGCGCTGCAGCGGGATGATCTACTTGGGGGGTCCTACGAGCAGTACTTC. This gives the protein CASALQRDDLLGGSYEQYF.

V gene TRBV6-6 combines with J gene TRBJ1-3; TRBD1 might be the D (6 bases). V lost 5 bases and J 3 bases, leaving 11 bases between the germline ends. The CDR3 contains 14 residues. The germline V gene has CDR1 MNHNY and CDR2 SVGAGI (reference sequence). CDR3 in DNA: TGTGCCAGCAGTGAGAGGGGGTATGGAAACACCATATATTTT. Translated: CASSERGYGNTIYF.

V usage is TRBV18 and J usage is TRBJ2-5; TRBD2 might be the D (5 bases). This CDR3 region has 13 residues. Germline values: CDR1 KGHSH, CDR2 LQKENI. V was pared by 4 bases and J by 4 bases, with 10 bases between. DNA of the CDR3: TGTGCCAGCTCACTAGCGTGGGGAGAGACCCAGTACTTC. Protein: CASSLAWGETQYF.

This clone appeared once. Here the CDR3 reads CARGTSTGYEQYF. The CDR3 region has the DNA TGTGCCAGGGGGACATCCACCGGGTACGAGCAGTACTTC. The chain recombines TRBV2 with TRBJ2-7, with D maybe TRBD1 (6 bases). V lost 9 bases and J lost 4, with 16 bases in between. Germline V CDR1 and CDR2: SNHLY, FYNNEI. The CDR3 has 13 amino acids.

The chain carries TRBV14 and TRBJ2-7; the D gene is possibly TRBD2 (6 bases). The CDR3 contains 15 residues. In germline, CDR1 is SGHDN, CDR2 FVKESK. The ends were cut back, 1 base at V and 2 bases at J, with 12 bases in the middle. CDR3 bases: TGTGCCAGCAGCCAAGGGGGTCCGGGAGCCTACGAGCAGTACTTC. Amino acids: CASSQGGPGAYEQYF.

The chain uses TRBV4-1 and TRBJ1-6, with a tentative D call TRBD1 (6 bases). The CDR3 totals 15 residues. Germline assignment: CDR1 MGHRA and CDR2 YSYEKL. The V gene lost 5 bases and the J gene lost 7 bases, with 15 bases spanning the gap. The CDR3 region is CASSSRTETNSPLHF. DNA for the CDR3: TGCGCCAGCAGCTCGCGGACAGAGACAAATTCACCCCTCCACTTT.

Of note for this clone: This CDR3 is also generated by other DNA sequences in the sample. Written as DNA, the CDR3 is TGTGCCAGCAGCGGGACTTCTCAAGAGACCCAGTACTTC. It translates to CASSGTSQETQYF. The V call is TRBV6-6, the J call TRBJ2-5; TRBD2 might be the D (6 bases). The V and J ends lost 6 bases and 2 bases respectively, with 10 bases between them. From germline, CDR1 is MNHNY and CDR2 SVGAGI (reference sequence). The CDR3 has 13 amino acids.

A word on this clone: The identical CDR3 is also encoded by other nucleotide sequences in the sample. The chain uses TRBV10-3 and TRBJ1-2, with D unresolved. The ends were cut back, 3 bases at V and 2 bases at J, with 10 bases in the middle. The germline CDR1 and CDR2 sequences are ENHRY and SYGVKD. The CDR3 has 14 residues. DNA of the CDR3: TGTGCCATCAGTGACGGTCCCAGGAACTATGGCTACACCTTC. Translated: CAISDGPRNYGYTF.

About this clone: At the DNA level, this CDR3 is encoded by other sequences in the same sample as well. V and J are TRBV5-6 and TRBJ2-2; D might be TRBD1 or TRBD2, each matching 5 bases. Trimming took off 0 bases at V and 4 bases at J, with 7 bases between the two ends. In germline, CDR1 is SGHDT, CDR2 YYEEEE. The CDR3 is 14 residues long. The CDR3 region is CASSLAGSTGELFF. CDR3 in DNA: TGTGCCAGCAGCTTGGCAGGGAGCACCGGGGAGCTGTTTTTT.

This clone was observed a few times. The chain couples TRBV14 to TRBJ2-7; maybe TRBD1 (6 bases). The CDR3 is 15 amino acids. Germline V CDR1 and CDR2: SGHDN, FVKESK. With 4 bases removed from V and 4 bases from J, the gap between germline ends came to 17 bases. CDR3 residues: CASSRLTGLAYEQYF. CDR3 in DNA: TGTGCCAGCAGCCGCCTTACAGGGTTGGCTTACGAGCAGTACTTC.

The chain uses TRBV2 and TRBJ2-1, with D maybe TRBD2 (7 bases). With 7 bases removed from V and 2 bases from J, the gap between germline ends came to 12 bases. Germline-derived CDR1 and CDR2 are SNHLY and FYNNEI. This CDR3 is built from 14 residues. CDR3 in amino acids: CASTMGGPYNEQFF. CDR3 DNA sequence: TGTGCCAGCACAATGGGGGGGCCCTACAATGAGCAGTTCTTC.

The rearrangement links TRBV4-3 to TRBJ2-5; D is undetermined. The CDR3 totals 15 residues. CDR1 and CDR2 (germline): LGHNA, YSLEER. V was pared by 0 bases and J by 2 bases, with 10 bases between. The CDR3 region is CASSQDIAFQETQYF. The CDR3 nucleotides read TGCGCCAGCAGCCAAGATATCGCTTTTCAAGAGACCCAGTACTTC.

The chain has TRBV7-6 and TRBJ2-2, with TRBD1 matching over 10 bases. The V gene end was trimmed by 5 bases and the J gene end by 3 bases; junction bases not matched to a gene: 9. The germline gives CDR1 SGHVS, CDR2 FNYEAQ. The CDR3 is made up of 17 amino acids. The chain's CDR3 is CASSQSPGQGYTGELFF. CDR3 in DNA: TGTGCCAGCAGCCAATCCCCGGGACAGGGGTACACCGGGGAGCTGTTTTTT.

The chain employs TRBV7-2 and TRBJ2-7, with 10 bases that match TRBD1. This CDR3 comprises 14 residues. Germline CDR1 SGHTA, CDR2 FQGNSA. The trim removed 6 bases at V and 5 bases at J, leaving 7 bases unmatched. CDR3 amino acids: CASRTTGGPDEQYF. In DNA, the CDR3 is TGTGCCAGCAGAACGACAGGGGGCCCGGACGAGCAGTACTTC.

The V call is TRBV9, the J call TRBJ2-5; 11 positions match TRBD1. The V segment lost 3 bases and the J segment 4 bases; nucleotides outside the gene matches: 11. The germline V gene has CDR1 SGDLS and CDR2 YYNGEE. CDR3 length: 17 residues. The chain's CDR3 is CASSAGQGVVPTETQYF. The CDR3 DNA reads TGTGCCAGCAGCGCGGGACAGGGGGTTGTCCCTACAGAGACCCAGTACTTC.

The chain couples TRBV6-6 to TRBJ1-6; D unresolved. From germline, CDR1 is MNHNY and CDR2 SVGAGI (reference sequence). CDR3 length: 15 residues. V lost 2 bases to trimming and J lost 3 bases, with 8 bases between them. This CDR3 reads CASSYQGHYNSPLHF. The CDR3 DNA sequence: TGTGCCAGCAGTTACCAAGGCCACTATAATTCACCCCTCCACTTT.

This clone was counted once. The rearrangement joins TRBV29-1 to TRBJ2-1, with a tentative D call TRBD2 (5 bases). CDR3 length: 10 amino acids. Trimming stripped 4 bases from V and 13 bases from J, with 11 bases between. Looked up from germline, CDR1 is SQVTM and CDR2 is ANQGSEA. The CDR3 bases are TGCAGCGTTGTGGAGACTACCCAGTTCTTC. This codes for CSVVETTQFF.

The chain employs TRBV6-1 and TRBJ1-5; 7 bases match TRBD1. V gave up 3 bases and J gave up 1 base; unmatched junction bases: 3. Looked up from germline, CDR1 is MNHNS and CDR2 is SASEGT. This CDR3 spans 15 amino acids. CDR3 nucleotides: TGTGCCAGCAGTGAGACAGGGAGAAGCAATCAGCCCCAGCATTTT. It specifies CASSETGRSNQPQHF.

This clone was detected only once. The gene calls are TRBV2 and TRBJ2-3; the D gene is possibly TRBD1 (5 bases). The CDR3 is 15 residues long. Germline V gene data show CDR1 as SNHLY and CDR2 as FYNNEI. The ends were cut back, 1 base at V and 4 bases at J, with 12 bases in the middle. CDR3 in amino acids: CASSEEVTAADTQYF. CDR3 DNA: TGTGCCAGCAGTGAAGAAGTGACAGCCGCAGATACGCAGTATTTT.

J is TRBJ2-2 and V is TRBV10-3; perhaps TRBD1 as D (5 bases). Trimming left V 7 bases short and J 1 base short, with 10 bases between. The CDR3 is 14 amino acids. In germline, CDR1 is ENHRY, CDR2 SYGVKD. In nucleotides, the CDR3 is TGTGCCATCAAGGCAGGGCTGAACACCGGGGAGCTGTTTTTT. Protein product: CAIKAGLNTGELFF.

This chain links TRBV28 with TRBJ2-7; D assignment may be TRBD1 or TRBD2 (5 bases each). This CDR3 contains 13 residues. V dropped 2 bases and J dropped 5 bases, with 10 bases sitting between them. Germline V gene data show CDR1 as MDHEN and CDR2 as SYDVKM. The CDR3: CASSLRGVHEQYF. Written as DNA, the CDR3 is TGTGCCAGCAGTTTACGAGGGGTCCACGAGCAGTACTTC.

The rearrangement uses TRBV7-2 and TRBJ2-7, with 9 bases that match TRBD2. This CDR3 region has 13 residues. V lost 7 bases, J lost 5 bases, and 6 bases stayed unmatched. The germline V gene has CDR1 SGHTA and CDR2 FQGNSA. The CDR3 nucleotides read TGTGCCAGCACCAACAGCGGGAGGCACGAGCAGTACTTC. Translating it yields CASTNSGRHEQYF.

This clone was found once. The V and J genes are TRBV5-4 and TRBJ1-3; 12 bases map to TRBD1. Unmatched junction bases numbered 0, after V lost 0 bases and J lost 5 bases. Germline V gives CDR1 SGHNT, CDR2 YYREEE (reference sequence). The CDR3 spans 15 residues. The CDR3 is CASSLGDRGRNTIYF. The CDR3 coding sequence is TGTGCCAGCAGCTTGGGGGACAGGGGGCGAAACACCATATATTTT. The whole variable domain, remainder taken from reference TRBV5-4 and TRBJ1-3, is ETGVTQSPTHLIKTRGQQVTLRCSSQSGHNTVSWYQQALGQGPQFIFQYYREEENGRGNFPPRFSGLQFPNYSSELNVNALELDDSALYLCASSLGDRGRNTIYFGEGSWLTVV.

The chain recombines TRBV6-1 with TRBJ2-7; perhaps TRBD1 as D (6 bases). The CDR3 spans 15 residues. The V and J ends lost 1 base and 0 bases respectively, with 10 bases between them. Germline CDR1 is MNHNS and CDR2 is SASEGT. The CDR3 reads CASSEEGVSSYEQYF. The CDR3 region has the DNA TGTGCCAGCAGTGAAGAGGGGGTTAGCTCCTACGAGCAGTACTTC.

The V and J genes are TRBV7-2 and TRBJ2-1, with TRBD2 as a possible D gene (5 bases). Deletions cut 5 bases from V and 10 bases from J, with 12 bases between. The V gene's germline CDR1 is SGHTA and CDR2 FQGNSA. This CDR3 is 12 amino acids long. The CDR3 sequence is CASSPGMAEQFF. In nucleotides, the CDR3 is TGTGCCAGCAGCCCCGGGATGGCAGAGCAGTTCTTC.

V and J are TRBV4-1 and TRBJ2-2; TRBD2 matches 8 bases. The junction had 5 bases not matched to a gene; V was cut back by 1 base and J by 1 base. CDR1 MGHRA and CDR2 YSYEKL come from the germline V gene. CDR3 length: 17 amino acids. The CDR3 region is CASSQGGGFLNTGELFF. The CDR3 DNA reads TGCGCCAGCAGCCAAGGCGGGGGGTTTTTGAACACCGGGGAGCTGTTTTTT.

The chain carries TRBV7-9 and TRBJ2-1; the D gene is possibly TRBD1 (6 bases). CDR1 is SEHNR, CDR2 FQNEAQ, per germline (reference sequence). V was pared by 0 bases and J by 3 bases, with 12 bases between. This CDR3 comprises 16 residues. The DNA of the CDR3 is TGTGCCAGCAGCTTAGCTTACAGGGATAACTACAATGAGCAGTTCTTC. This gives the protein CASSLAYRDNYNEQFF.

As DNA, the CDR3 is TGTGCCAGCAGTTCCGCAGTGAAAAGCGGCTACACCTTC. Translated, it gives CASSSAVKSGYTF. The chain employs TRBV6-5 and TRBJ1-2; D is uncertain. Germline CDR1 and CDR2: MNHEY and SVGAGI. This CDR3 has 13 amino acids. V was clipped by 4 bases and J by 8 bases, with 14 bases between them.

The count of this clone is one. The rearrangement links TRBV6-1 to TRBJ1-5; D is unresolved. Germline V lookup: CDR1 MNHNS, CDR2 SASEGT. There are 12 residues in the CDR3. Trimming removed 7 bases at V and 0 bases at J, with 4 bases between. CDR3 in amino acids: CASKDSNQPQHF. The CDR3, as DNA: TGTGCCAGCAAAGATAGCAATCAGCCCCAGCATTTT.

This rearrangement joins TRBV5-1 to TRBJ2-1; 10 nucleotides align to TRBD2. This CDR3 has 17 amino acids. Germline V gene data show CDR1 as SGHRS and CDR2 as YFSETQ. J lost 1 base, V lost 0 bases, and 4 bases had no gene match. The CDR3 sequence: CASSLAGSGRSYNEQFF. For the CDR3, the DNA is TGCGCCAGCAGCTTGGCCGGTAGCGGGAGGTCCTACAATGAGCAGTTCTTC.

The chain uses TRBV7-9 and TRBJ1-5; 7 bases are a match to TRBD1. With 3 bases clipped from V and 3 bases from J, the junction kept 5 bases outside the gene matches. CDR3 length: 15 residues. Germline V gene data show CDR1 as SEHNR and CDR2 as FQNEAQ (reference sequence). The CDR3 here is CASSFGDSFNQPQHF. CDR3 DNA: TGTGCCAGCAGCTTCGGGGACAGCTTCAATCAGCCCCAGCATTTT.